This passage covers 28 T cell receptor beta chains from one sample sequenced in a study of cytomegalovirus exposure and HLA in healthy donors. Sequencing used immunoSEQ multiplex PCR; TCRdb keeps in-frame clones, though not all of them. This table has approximately 160,000 clones, about 89% appearing once. Material for sequencing was PBMCs. The receptor set was obtained from a woman aged 18-30 years in good health and CMV-seropositive.

V is TRBV27 and J is TRBJ2-1; the match to TRBD2 covers 7 bases. The CDR3 contains 15 residues. CDR1 and CDR2 from the germline V gene are MNHEY and SMNVEV (reference sequence). The V segment lost 8 bases and the J segment 6 bases; nucleotides outside the gene matches: 13. The CDR3 DNA is TGTGCCAGCGGCCCGGACGTCGGGAGGCTCAATGAGCAGTTCTTC. Protein product: CASGPDVGRLNEQFF.

The CDR3 is CSVEFQGADGYTF. CDR3 nucleotides: TGCAGCGTTGAATTTCAGGGGGCGGATGGCTACACCTTC. V gene TRBV29-1 combines with J gene TRBJ1-2; TRBD1 matches 8 bases. Germline V lookup: CDR1 SQVTM, CDR2 ANQGSEA. Losses at the gene ends were 2 bases for V and 6 bases for J; bases not matched to a gene: 5. The CDR3 is 13 amino acids.

V is TRBV9 and J is TRBJ2-2; 8 bases fit TRBD1. Unmatched junction bases numbered 12, after V lost 3 bases and J lost 5 bases. The length of the CDR3 is 17 residues. Germline V gene sequence: CDR1 SGDLS, CDR2 YYNGEE. This CDR3 is CASSAPKDREGTGELFF. The CDR3 DNA follows: TGTGCCAGCAGCGCACCCAAGGACAGGGAAGGGACCGGGGAGCTGTTTTTT.

This chain connects TRBV14 to TRBJ2-1, with no clear D. The CDR3 extends over 13 amino acids. Per the germline V gene, CDR1 is SGHDN and CDR2 is FVKESK. Trimming took 0 bases from V and 8 from J, leaving 8 bases between them. The CDR3 DNA is TGTGCCAGCAGCCAAGATCACTCGTATGAGCAGTTCTTC. This gives the protein CASSQDHSYEQFF.

This chain joins TRBV25-1 and TRBJ2-2, with 9 positions matching TRBD1. The CDR3 sequence is 16 residues long. Unmatched junction bases numbered 11, after V lost 6 bases and J lost 6 bases. Germline V lookup: CDR1 MGHDK, CDR2 SYGVNS. The CDR3 DNA sequence: TGTGCCAGCAGCCGCCTTGGACAGGGGAAGGCCGGGGAGCTGTTTTTT. This sequence encodes CASSRLGQGKAGELFF. Filled out from reference TRBV25-1 and TRBJ2-2, the complete variable domain reads EADIYQTPRYLVIGTGKKITLECSQTMGHDKMYWYQQDPGMELHLIHYSYGVNSTEKGDLSSESTVSRIRTEHFPLTLESARPSHTSQYLCASSRLGQGKAGELFFGEGSRLTVL.

This clone appeared once. The J gene is TRBJ2-5, the V gene TRBV5-6; 7 bases line up with TRBD1. V trimming: 4 bases; J trimming: 3 bases; junction bases outside the gene matches: 12. Looked up from germline, CDR1 is SGHDT and CDR2 is YYEEEE. This CDR3 has 16 residues. The CDR3, as DNA: TGTGCCAGCAGCCCTCCCCAGACAGGGAAAAAAGAGACCCAGTACTTC. Protein product: CASSPPQTGKKETQYF.

The chain joins TRBV19 to TRBJ1-5; 10 nucleotides align to TRBD1. CDR1 and CDR2 from the germline V gene are LNHDA and SQIVND (reference sequence). The length of the CDR3 is 15 residues. Trimming at V came to 5 bases and at J to 4 bases, leaving 5 bases not matched to a gene. This CDR3 is CASSARTGGNQPQHF. For the CDR3, the DNA is TGTGCCAGTAGTGCCCGGACAGGGGGGAATCAGCCCCAGCATTTT.

The gene calls are TRBV6-1 and TRBJ1-2; 9 bases align to TRBD1. Germline trimming cut 11 bases from V and 8 bases from J; bases unmatched to any gene: 12. The CDR3 covers 13 residues. Germline CDR1 MNHNS, CDR2 SASEGT. CDR3 coding DNA: TGTGCCGGCCGACAGGGGGGACTCGGCGGCTACACCTTC. Its translation is CAGRQGGLGGYTF.

V and J are TRBV28 and TRBJ2-7, with TRBD2 identical over 13 bases. V shed 3 bases, J shed 5 bases, and the junction held 10 bases outside the gene matches. This CDR3 contains 17 residues. Germline values: CDR1 MDHEN, CDR2 SYDVKM. CDR3 nucleotide sequence: TGTGCCAGCAGTTTCGGACTAGCGGGAGATTCGGGAGACGAGCAGTACTTC. It codes for CASSFGLAGDSGDEQYF.

CDR3 sequence: CASSTGQIYEQYF. The CDR3 DNA is TGTGCCAGTAGTACGGGACAGATCTACGAGCAGTACTTC. The chain uses TRBV19 and TRBJ2-7; 7 bases map to TRBD1. J was trimmed by 3 bases and V by 4 bases; bases with no gene match: 3. This CDR3 is built from 13 residues. Per germline, CDR1 LNHDA and CDR2 SQIVND (reference sequence).

V is TRBV7-2 and J is TRBJ2-1; D unclear. The V gene's germline CDR1 is SGHTA and CDR2 FQGNSA. V was shortened by 2 bases and J by 8 bases, with 10 bases between the two germline ends. This CDR3 comprises 13 residues. The CDR3 here is CASSLTIRDEQFF. CDR3 bases: TGTGCCAGCAGCTTAACCATTCGGGATGAGCAGTTCTTC.

This sequence joins TRBV30 and TRBJ1-4; the D is unclear. Trimming left V 5 bases short and J 4 bases short, with 8 bases between. CDR1 and CDR2 from the germline V gene are GTSNPN and SVGIG (reference sequence). The CDR3 loop spans 12 amino acids. The DNA for the CDR3 is TGTGCCTGGGGAGATAATAATGAAAAACTGTTTTTT. It is translated as CAWGDNNEKLFF.

This chain joins TRBV5-6 and TRBJ1-5; possibly TRBD1 for D (5 bases). This CDR3 has 15 residues. V lost 4 bases, J lost 7 bases, and 18 bases lay in between. Germline CDR1 reads SGHDT; CDR2 reads YYEEEE. DNA of the CDR3: TGTGCCAGCAGCATCTTCCCCGCGCGGGGCCAGCCCCAGCATTTT. Amino acids: CASSIFPARGQPQHF.

The chain couples TRBV4-1 to TRBJ1-1, with 8 bases lining up with TRBD1. Germline trimming cut 4 bases from V and 4 bases from J; bases unmatched to any gene: 14. The germline V gene encodes CDR1 MGHRA and CDR2 YSYEKL. The CDR3 consists of 17 residues. CDR3 bases: TGCGCCAGCAGCCCCAGCAAGGCCCCAGGGGGCTTCACTGAAGCTTTCTTT. Its protein is CASSPSKAPGGFTEAFF.

The table lists this clone with a count of one. V and J are TRBV19 and TRBJ2-5, with D perhaps matching TRBD2 (6 bases). The CDR3 has 14 residues. V was clipped by 6 bases and J by 0 bases, with 11 bases between them. Germline V CDR1 and CDR2: LNHDA, SQIVND (reference sequence). The CDR3 DNA reads as TGTGCCAGTAGCTCTCGGGAGTACCAAGAGACCCAGTACTTC. Its translation: CASSSREYQETQYF.

The chain employs TRBV5-1 and TRBJ1-1; D is perhaps TRBD1 (6 bases). Germline assignment: CDR1 SGHRS and CDR2 YFSETQ. V shed 4 bases and J shed 4 bases, with 8 bases lying between them. The CDR3 contains 12 residues. CDR3 in amino acids: CASSVQGTEAFF. DNA for the CDR3: TGCGCCAGCAGCGTACAGGGCACTGAAGCTTTCTTT. The complete variable domain, with remaining parts taken from reference TRBV5-1 and TRBJ1-1, reads KAGVTQTPRYLIKTRGQQVTLSCSPISGHRSVSWYQQTPGQGLQFLFEYFSETQRNKGNFPGRFSGRQFSNSRSEMNVSTLELGDSALYLCASSVQGTEAFFGQGTRLTVV.

This clone has just one count. V usage is TRBV29-1 and J usage is TRBJ2-2, with 10 nucleotides matching TRBD2. V shed 5 bases and J 6 bases; nucleotides not matched to a gene: 6. The CDR3 extends over 14 amino acids. Germline values: CDR1 SQVTM, CDR2 ANQGSEA. This CDR3 is CSVSGRAVSGELFF. Here the CDR3 DNA reads TGCAGCGTTAGCGGGAGGGCCGTGTCCGGGGAGCTGTTTTTT.

The rearrangement uses TRBV18 and TRBJ1-2, with D possibly matching TRBD1 (5 bases). The germline gives CDR1 KGHSH, CDR2 LQKENI. V lost 3 bases and J 7 bases, leaving 12 bases between the germline ends. The CDR3 extends over 13 amino acids. CDR3 sequence: CASSPRGDLGYTF. CDR3 nucleotide sequence: TGTGCCAGCTCACCCCGGGGGGATCTTGGCTACACCTTC.

The rearrangement uses TRBV6-1 and TRBJ2-7; tentatively, D is TRBD1 (6 bases). The CDR3 extends over 13 amino acids. CDR1 is MNHNS and CDR2 is SASEGT in the germline V gene. The V gene lost 8 bases and the J gene lost 6 bases, with 17 bases spanning the gap. The CDR3, as DNA: TGTGCCAGCGTGGTCGGGACATGGGCCGAGCAGTACTTC. Translated, it gives CASVVGTWAEQYF.

The rearrangement links TRBV9 to TRBJ2-5; 9 bases align to TRBD2. The ends lost 0 bases at V and 4 bases at J; junction bases unmatched: 10. This CDR3 has 17 residues. CDR1 is SGDLS and CDR2 is YYNGEE in the germline V gene. CDR3 coding DNA: TGTGCCAGCAGCGTAGGGGATAGCGGGAGAGGGCGAGAGACCCAGTACTTC. It translates to CASSVGDSGRGRETQYF.

The gene calls are TRBV6-6 and TRBJ1-2, with D possibly TRBD1 on 6 matching bases. The germline V and J ends were trimmed by 5 bases and 4 bases, with 11 bases remaining between them. Looked up from germline, CDR1 is MNHNY and CDR2 is SVGAGI (reference sequence). This CDR3 is 13 amino acids long. The CDR3, as DNA: TGTGCCAGCAGTCCCGACAGGCTCTATGGCTACACCTTC. Amino acids: CASSPDRLYGYTF.

This chain uses TRBV14 with TRBJ2-3, with 14 bases fitting TRBD2. The junction had 7 bases not matched to a gene; V was cut back by 4 bases and J by 4 bases. Germline loops: CDR1 SGHDN, CDR2 FVKESK. There are 17 residues in the CDR3. The CDR3 loop is CASSLLLGLAGADTQYF. The CDR3 region has the DNA TGTGCCAGCAGCCTTCTATTGGGACTAGCGGGGGCAGATACGCAGTATTTT. Full variable domain (missing parts from reference TRBV14 and TRBJ2-3): EAGVTQFPSHSVIEKGQTVTLRCDPISGHDNLYWYRRVMGKEIKFLLHFVKESKQDESGMPNNRFLAERTGGTYSTLKVQPAELEDSGVYFCASSLLLGLAGADTQYFGPGTRLTVL.

The CDR3 protein is CASGDRGPYGYTF. CDR3 DNA sequence: TGTGCCAGCGGGGACAGGGGACCCTATGGCTACACCTTC. This rearrangement joins TRBV5-4 to TRBJ1-2, with 10 bases aligning to TRBD1. Germline CDR1 SGHNT, CDR2 YYREEE (reference sequence). The CDR3 contains 13 residues. The V gene end was trimmed by 7 bases and the J gene end by 4 bases; junction bases not matched to a gene: 4.

This chain connects TRBV7-6 to TRBJ2-5; 13 positions match TRBD2. J lost 5 bases, V lost 3 bases, and 3 bases had no gene match. The CDR3 totals 15 residues. Germline V gene lookup returns CDR1 SGHVS and CDR2 FNYEAQ. CDR3 protein: CASSFRLAGGETQYF. In DNA form, the CDR3 reads TGTGCCAGCAGCTTTAGACTAGCGGGAGGTGAGACCCAGTACTTC.

The chain combines TRBV5-1 with TRBJ2-7; 10 bases fit TRBD1. Per germline, CDR1 SGHRS and CDR2 YFSETQ. This CDR3 spans 15 amino acids. J gave up 11 bases and V 3 bases, and 14 bases lay outside the gene matches. CDR3 in amino acids: CASSSVPGQGIDKYF. For the CDR3, the DNA is TGCGCCAGCAGCTCAGTACCGGGACAGGGGATAGATAAGTACTTC. The full variable domain, its missing parts supplied by reference TRBV5-1 and TRBJ2-7, is KAGVTQTPRYLIKTRGQQVTLSCSPISGHRSVSWYQQTPGQGLQFLFEYFSETQRNKGNFPGRFSGRQFSNSRSEMNVSTLELGDSALYLCASSSVPGQGIDKYFGPGTRLTVT.

The chain recombines TRBV2 with TRBJ2-2; 11 bases are shared with TRBD2. Germline CDR1 reads SNHLY; CDR2 reads FYNNEI. V lost 4 bases to trimming and J lost 1 base; unmatched junction nucleotides: 2. The CDR3 runs to 16 residues. The CDR3 reads CASSATSGRNTGELFF. CDR3 bases: TGTGCCAGCAGTGCCACTAGCGGGAGGAACACCGGGGAGCTGTTTTTT.

The CDR3: CSVEDRQGLNTEAFF. In nucleotides, the CDR3 is TGCAGCGTTGAAGATAGACAGGGGCTGAACACTGAAGCTTTCTTT. The chain couples TRBV29-1 to TRBJ1-1, with 8 nucleotides matching TRBD1. V lost 0 bases and J lost 0; bases outside the gene matches: 3. CDR3 length: 15 residues. Germline V CDR1 and CDR2: SQVTM, ANQGSEA.

The chain employs TRBV2 and TRBJ1-1, with 7 bases fitting TRBD1. Losses at the gene ends were 8 bases for V and 3 bases for J; bases not matched to a gene: 3. Germline V gene data show CDR1 as SNHLY and CDR2 as FYNNEI. The CDR3 consists of 12 residues. CDR3 sequence reads: CASDRDDTEAFF. The CDR3 DNA reads as TGTGCCAGCGACAGGGATGACACTGAAGCTTTCTTT.